The source of this T cell receptor (beta chain) is a study of T cell responses to AZD1222 COVID-19 vaccine. Germline lookup yields CDR1 MNHNY and CDR2 SVGAGI (reference sequence). The ends were cut back, 4 bases at V and 6 bases at J, with 10 bases in the middle. This CDR3 spans 13 amino acids. TCRdb's table, derived via immunoSEQ multiplex PCR, lists solely in-frame clones and lacks some. Seen here are some 100,000 clones, approximately 90% observed once, and the top ten hold roughly 4%. The gene calls are TRBV6-6 and TRBJ1-5, with unresolved D. The receptor was isolated from an adult who received the AZD1222 COVID-19 vaccine. The starting material was peripheral blood, obtained 28 days after the second AZD1222 dose. Here the CDR3 reads CASSSKVGQPQHF. In DNA form, the CDR3 reads TGTGCCAGCAGTTCAAAAGTAGGTCAGCCCCAGCATTTT.